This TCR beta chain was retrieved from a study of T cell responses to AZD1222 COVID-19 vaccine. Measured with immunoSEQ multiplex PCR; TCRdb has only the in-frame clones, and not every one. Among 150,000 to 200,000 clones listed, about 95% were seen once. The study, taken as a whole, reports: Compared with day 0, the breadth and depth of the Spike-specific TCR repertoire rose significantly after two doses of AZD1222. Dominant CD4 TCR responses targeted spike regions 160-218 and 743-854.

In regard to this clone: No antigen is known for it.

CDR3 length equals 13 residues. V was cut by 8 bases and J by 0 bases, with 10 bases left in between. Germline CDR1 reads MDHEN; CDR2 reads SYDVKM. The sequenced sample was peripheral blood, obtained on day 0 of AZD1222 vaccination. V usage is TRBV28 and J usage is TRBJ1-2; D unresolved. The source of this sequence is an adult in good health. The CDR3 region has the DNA TGTGCCAGCTTTAATGGGGCTAACTATGGCTACACCTTC. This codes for CASFNGANYGYTF.